Below, 24 T cell receptor beta chains from the same sample are listed, as sequenced in a study of spatial heterogeneity in lung cancer. Time point denoted: sample taken at primary tumor resection. In TCRdb, the 5' RACE reads were re-called with MiXCR into one record per CDR3 protein. Of approximately 3,300 distinct CDR3 sequences detected, 3% to 4% appear once; the ten largest clones hold 15% to 20%. The sample was lung tissue, taken at surgery. The receptor set was obtained from a human donor with early-stage non-small cell lung cancer.

By share, this clonotype ranks as medium-sized. This beta chain slipped into a library made for alpha chains as a stray read, so its size is not meaningful. The rearrangement uses TRBV6-2 or TRBV6-3 and TRBJ2-1, with D perhaps TRBD1 or TRBD2 (5 bases each). The CDR3 has 14 residues. V shed 4 bases and J shed 5 bases, with 12 bases lying between them. Germline values: CDR1 MNHEY, CDR2 SVGEGT. This chain's CDR3 is CASSFGDENNEQFF. CDR3 nucleotide sequence: TGTGCCAGCAGTTTTGGGGACGAAAACAATGAGCAGTTCTTC.

This clonotype rates as medium-sized. Within a library made for alpha chains, this beta chain is off target, and its count is uninformative. The J gene is TRBJ2-1, the V gene TRBV7-2; D unclear. Between the trimmed V and J ends, which lost 5 bases and 0 bases, there was a span of 8 bases. Per the germline V gene, CDR1 is SGHTA and CDR2 is FQGNSA. The CDR3 has 14 residues. CDR3 amino acids: CASSPDPSYNEQFF. DNA of the CDR3: TGTGCCAGCAGCCCGGACCCCTCCTACAATGAGCAGTTCTTC.

This clonotype ranks as medium-sized. Within a library made for alpha chains, this beta chain is off target, and its count is uninformative. The genes are TRBV29-1 and TRBJ1-4, with D possibly TRBD1 on 5 matching bases. This CDR3 comprises 13 residues. Per the germline V gene, CDR1 is SQVTM and CDR2 is ANQGSEA. Trimming left V 8 bases short and J 8 bases short, with 18 bases between. The CDR3 DNA reads as TGCAGCATCCGGGTCTCAGAGGGGGAAAAACTGTTTTTT. Encoded protein: CSIRVSEGEKLFF.

This clonotype was observed once. Because this beta chain is a stray read in a library intended to capture alpha chains, its abundance should not be given much weight. The V and J genes are TRBV10-2 and TRBJ1-2; 10 bases line up with TRBD1. V dropped 6 bases and J dropped 6; count of bases not matched to a gene: 7. CDR1 is WSHSY and CDR2 is SAAADI in the germline V gene. CDR3 length equals 14 residues. CDR3 DNA: TGCGCCAGCAGCTCGGGACAGGGGTTCCATGGCTACACCTTC. The encoded protein is CASSSGQGFHGYTF.

This clonotype is medium-sized. This beta chain lies outside the target of a library built for alpha chains; its clone size means little. The chain combines TRBV3-1 with TRBJ1-5; tentatively, D is TRBD1 (5 bases). Germline V gene lookup returns CDR1 LGHDT and CDR2 YNNKEL (reference sequence). The length of the CDR3 is 14 residues. V was shortened by 1 base and J by 9 bases, with 13 bases between the two germline ends. CDR3 region: CASSQGRPQGPQHF. The CDR3 DNA follows: TGTGCCAGCAGCCAAGGCCGGCCCCAGGGGCCCCAGCATTTT. Together with reference TRBV3-1 and TRBJ1-5, the CDR3 gives the full variable domain: DTAVSQTPKYLVTQMGNDKSIKCEQNLGHDTMYWYKQDSKKFLKIMFSYNNKELIINETVPNRFSPKSPDKAHLNLHINSLELGDSAVYFCASSQGRPQGPQHFGDGTRLSIL.

This clonotype showed up just a few times. In a library made to pick up alpha chains, this beta chain is a stray read with a size that means little. The chain has TRBV12-3 or TRBV12-4 and TRBJ2-1; TRBD1 matches at 9 bases. V shed 7 bases, J shed 6 bases, and the junction held 4 bases outside the gene matches. This CDR3 spans 13 amino acids. The CDR3 sequence is CASMRDRVNEQFF. The CDR3 DNA reads as TGTGCCAGCATGAGGGACAGGGTCAATGAGCAGTTCTTC.

By sample share, this clonotype is medium-sized. This beta chain was picked up by a library intended for alpha chains and is off target, so its count carries little meaning. The chain joins TRBV28 to TRBJ1-5, with D perhaps matching TRBD1 (6 bases). The germline CDR1 and CDR2 sequences are MDHEN and SYDVKM. Between the trimmed V and J ends, which lost 5 bases and 1 base, there was a span of 12 bases. This CDR3 comprises 15 residues. The CDR3 bases are TGTGCCAGCAGTAGGGGGTTCTCCAGCAATCAGCCCCAGCATTTT. It is translated as CASSRGFSSNQPQHF.

In its sample, this clonotype ranks as medium-sized. Since the library was made to target alpha chains, this beta chain is a stray read and its abundance is not meaningful. The CDR3 bases are TGCGCCAGCAGCCAAGAGGCCGCAGGACGGTCTGGCTACACCTTC. Translated, it gives CASSQEAAGRSGYTF. The chain has TRBV4-1 and TRBJ1-2; the D is unclear. CDR1 is MGHRA and CDR2 is YSYEKL in the germline V gene. The CDR3 totals 15 residues. Trimming pared 0 bases from V and 7 bases from J, leaving 15 bases between.

Many counts were recorded for this clonotype. Found in a library prepared for alpha chains, this beta chain is an off-target read, and its abundance has little meaning. The V gene is TRBV12-3 or TRBV12-4, the J gene TRBJ2-1, with 11 positions matching TRBD2. V lost 4 bases and J lost 9; bases outside the gene matches: 11. This CDR3 spans 16 amino acids. The CDR3 DNA is TGTGCCAGCAGTTCTAGCGGGGGGTTTGACGGGAGTGAGCAGTTCTTC. It yields the protein CASSSSGGFDGSEQFF.

Sample share makes this clonotype medium-sized (0.01 to 0.1%). As an off-target read in a library built for alpha chains, this beta chain has a frequency of little significance. The chain is built from TRBV5-4 and TRBJ2-7; D is unresolved. The CDR3 loop spans 13 amino acids. Trimming took 0 bases from V and 2 from J, leaving 6 bases between them. Per germline, CDR1 SGHNT and CDR2 YYREEE (reference sequence). This CDR3 is CASSLDGAYEQYV. The CDR3 nucleotides are TGTGCCAGCAGCTTGGACGGAGCCTACGAGCAGTACGTC.

By share, this clonotype ranks as medium-sized. Because the library targeted alpha chains, this beta chain is an off-target read whose size means little. This chain joins TRBV5-4 and TRBJ1-1; D ambiguous. The CDR3 is 12 amino acids. The V gene's germline CDR1 is SGHNT and CDR2 YYREEE (reference sequence). The V end was cut by 3 bases, the J end by 6 bases, with 9 bases between. The CDR3 nucleotides read TGTGCCAGCAGCTACCCCGTTCCTGAAGCTTTCTTT. Encoded protein: CASSYPVPEAFF.

This clonotype showed up just a few times. Being off target in a library aimed at alpha chains, this beta chain has a size of little meaning. The V and J genes are TRBV3-1 and TRBJ2-2; weak D call: TRBD2 (6 bases). Trimming left V 3 bases short and J 5 bases short, with 13 bases between. The germline CDR1 and CDR2 sequences are LGHDT and YNNKEL (reference sequence). This CDR3 has 15 residues. This chain's CDR3 is CASSHQGRGTGELFF. The CDR3 DNA reads TGTGCCAGCAGCCATCAGGGCCGGGGGACCGGGGAGCTGTTTTTT.

This clonotype has a count of ten or more. This beta chain was picked up by a library intended for alpha chains and is off target, so its count carries little meaning. The chain carries TRBV6-2 or TRBV6-3 and TRBJ2-5; D gene unclear. The V gene's germline CDR1 is MNHEY and CDR2 SVGEGT. The CDR3 extends over 14 amino acids. The germline V and J ends were trimmed by 6 bases and 2 bases, with 13 bases remaining between them. This CDR3 reads CASRPRHAQETQYF. Written as DNA, the CDR3 is TGTGCCAGCAGGCCCAGACACGCTCAAGAGACCCAGTACTTC.

This clonotype counts as medium-sized. Because this beta chain is a stray read in a library intended to capture alpha chains, its abundance should not be given much weight. This chain connects TRBV20-1 to TRBJ2-1; no firm D call. This CDR3 contains 15 residues. CDR1 is DFQATT, CDR2 SNEGSKA, per germline (reference sequence). Trimming left V 5 bases short and J 2 bases short, with 16 bases between. The DNA of the CDR3 is TGCAGTGCTGGAATTCTAGTCTTCCCCTACAATGAGCAGTTCTTC. Encoded protein: CSAGILVFPYNEQFF.

By share of the sample, this clonotype is medium-sized. Since it is a stray read in a library aimed at alpha chains, this beta chain has a size that is not meaningful. The rearrangement links TRBV5-1 to TRBJ1-5; 7 bases agree with TRBD1. With V trimmed by 7 bases and J by 3 bases, 10 bases remained unmatched. CDR1 SGHRS and CDR2 YFSETQ come from the germline V gene. CDR3 length equals 15 residues. CDR3 loop: CASPSSTGLNQPQHF. CDR3 in DNA: TGCGCCAGCCCATCCTCGACAGGGCTCAATCAGCCCCAGCATTTT.

At least ten counts were recorded for this clonotype. With the library built for alpha chains, this beta chain is off target and its frequency is not meaningful. This sequence joins TRBV6-1 and TRBJ2-4; the D gene is possibly TRBD2 (6 bases). This CDR3 has 15 amino acids. V was trimmed by 7 bases and J by 9 bases, leaving 22 bases between them. Germline V CDR1 and CDR2: MNHNS, SASEGT. The CDR3 loop reads CASMMDQGGWVIQYF. The CDR3, as DNA: TGTGCCAGCATGATGGACCAGGGAGGTTGGGTCATTCAGTACTTC.

This clonotype was detected ten times or more. This beta chain slipped into a library made for alpha chains as a stray read, so its size is not meaningful. This rearrangement joins TRBV12-3 or TRBV12-4 to TRBJ2-5; 7 bases are shared with TRBD1. CDR3 length equals 14 residues. V was pared by 6 bases and J by 5 bases, with 9 bases of the junction left unmatched. CDR3 in DNA: TGTGCCAGCAGCCCAAACAGGGGTCTGGAGACCCAGTACTTC. This gives the protein CASSPNRGLETQYF.

This clonotype was detected ten times or more. With the library built for alpha chains, this beta chain is off target and its frequency is not meaningful. The chain recombines TRBV6-1 with TRBJ2-3, with no clear D. This CDR3 contains 13 residues. Trimming shortened V by 3 bases and J by 6 bases, and 10 bases separated the two germline ends. CDR1 and CDR2 from the germline V gene are MNHNS and SASEGT. CDR3 region: CASSDSVWDTQYF. The CDR3 DNA reads TGTGCCAGCAGTGATTCGGTCTGGGATACGCAGTATTTT.

In this sample, this clonotype is medium-sized. This beta chain turned up in a library designed for alpha chains; as an off-target read, its abundance says little. The chain recombines TRBV19 with TRBJ2-1; a possible D gene is TRBD2 (5 bases). CDR1 and CDR2 from the germline V gene are LNHDA and SQIVND (reference sequence). Trimming removed 8 bases at V and 4 bases at J, with 18 bases between. The CDR3 extends over 15 amino acids. The CDR3 DNA reads TGTGCCAGTGCCCGAGCAGCGGATTCTTACAATGAGCAGTTCTTC. This sequence encodes CASARAADSYNEQFF.

On this clonotype: This beta chain is an off-target read within a library intended for alpha chains, so its frequency means little. The chain couples TRBV10-1 to TRBJ2-5, with a possible D match to TRBD1 (6 bases). Germline CDR1 and CDR2: WNHNN and SYGVQD (reference sequence). This CDR3 is built from 14 residues. Trimming shortened V by 3 bases and J by 3 bases, and 11 bases separated the two germline ends. CDR3 loop: CASSDQQGKETQYF. DNA for the CDR3: TGCGCCAGCAGTGACCAACAGGGTAAAGAGACCCAGTACTTC.

This clonotype rates as medium-sized. This beta chain came through as a stray read in a library set up for alpha chains, and its size says little. The CDR3 region is CASRGMGFHNQPQHF. The CDR3 DNA is TGTGCCAGCAGGGGAATGGGGTTCCACAATCAGCCCCAGCATTTT. This chain connects TRBV6-2 or TRBV6-3 to TRBJ1-5; D is unclear. The CDR3 extends over 15 amino acids. Germline CDR1 and CDR2: MNHEY and SVGEGT. V lost 6 bases to trimming and J lost 3 bases, with 15 bases between them.

Sample share makes this clonotype medium-sized (0.01 to 0.1%). Found in a library prepared for alpha chains, this beta chain is an off-target read, and its abundance has little meaning. The V call is TRBV7-2, the J call TRBJ1-5; 7 bases agree with TRBD1. The V gene end was trimmed by 5 bases and the J gene end by 5 bases; junction bases not matched to a gene: 9. This CDR3 region has 15 residues. The germline V gene has CDR1 SGHTA and CDR2 FQGNSA. CDR3 region: CASSPVGGVYQPQHF. The DNA for the CDR3 is TGTGCCAGCAGCCCGGTAGGGGGCGTCTATCAGCCCCAGCATTTT. The full variable domain, with the rest looked up from reference TRBV7-2 and TRBJ1-5, is GAGVSQSPSNKVTEKGKDVELRCDPISGHTALYWYRQSLGQGLEFLIYFQGNSAPDKSGLPSDRFSAERTGGSVSTLTIQRTQQEDSAVYLCASSPVGGVYQPQHFGDGTRLSIL.

By proportion, this clonotype is medium-sized. Because this beta chain is a stray read in a library intended to capture alpha chains, its abundance should not be given much weight. V usage is TRBV7-8 and J usage is TRBJ2-7; TRBD2 might be the D (5 bases). Trimming stripped 5 bases from V and 3 bases from J, with 23 bases between. CDR1 and CDR2 (germline): SGHVS, FQNEAQ. The CDR3 sequence is 17 residues long. For the CDR3, the DNA is TGTGCCAGCAGCCCGTACCGACTATTCGGACTGGGCTACGAGCAGTACGTC. Translation gives CASSPYRLFGLGYEQYV.

This clonotype is medium-sized by share. Since the library was made to target alpha chains, this beta chain is a stray read and its abundance is not meaningful. This chain joins TRBV28 and TRBJ1-6; no firm D call. The V gene lost 3 bases and the J gene lost 9 bases, with 15 bases spanning the gap. The CDR3 consists of 15 residues. Germline assignment: CDR1 MDHEN and CDR2 SYDVKM. The CDR3 spells CASSFRSLGISPLHF. CDR3 nucleotides: TGTGCCAGCAGTTTTCGGAGTTTGGGGATTTCACCCCTCCACTTT.